The 15 T cell receptor beta chains presented below share a single source sample, sequenced in a study of T cell repertoires in cytomegalovirus infection (dated by TCRdb to the late 2010s). TCRdb records Illumina HiSeq 1500 as the sequencer. Through fastp at Q25 and MiXCR, TCRdb rebuilt clones from the public reads, retaining in-frame beta chains. Identical CDR3 proteins give one entry, which carries the most common genes and DNA. The sample table contains roughly 300,000 distinct CDR3 sequences; only one count was recorded for more than 8% of them. Together, the top ten hold approximately 4.7% of the sample. The sequencing sample was made of PBMCs. The receptors come from a human donor in good health (CMV status not recorded). Some clones in this sample may be carry-over from other donors' samples.

This clonotype was counted ten times or more. The chain uses TRBV7-2 and TRBJ2-5, with D unresolved. The CDR3 covers 13 residues. Germline V gives CDR1 SGHTA, CDR2 FQGNSA. Between the trimmed V and J ends, which lost 2 bases and 0 bases, there was a span of 4 bases. The CDR3 here is CASSLPNQETQYF. CDR3 bases: TGTGCCAGCAGCTTACCCAACCAAGAGACCCAGTACTTC.

This clonotype showed up just a few times. This chain uses TRBV7-2 with TRBJ2-3, with D possibly TRBD1 on 6 matching bases. CDR1 SGHTA and CDR2 FQGNSA come from the germline V gene. V lost 3 bases to trimming and J lost 3 bases, with 16 bases between them. This CDR3 region has 16 residues. CDR3 in DNA: TGTGCCAGCAGCTTGCTACAGGGTATTGTAACAGATACGCAGTATTTT. Translated, it gives CASSLLQGIVTDTQYF.

There are many counts of this clonotype. This chain joins TRBV7-2 and TRBJ2-7, with 15 nucleotides matching TRBD2. The CDR3 runs 16 residues. V was pared by 5 bases and J by 6 bases, with 8 bases of the junction left unmatched. Germline V lookup: CDR1 SGHTA, CDR2 FQGNSA. CDR3 protein: CASSSRTSGGASEQYF. Here the CDR3 DNA reads TGTGCCAGCAGCAGCAGGACTAGCGGGGGGGCGAGCGAGCAGTACTTC.

This clonotype occurred many times. The CDR3 sequence: CASSHSSYTYEQYF. The CDR3 coding sequence is TGTGCCAGCAGCCACTCATCGTATACCTACGAGCAGTACTTC. The chain employs TRBV3-1 and TRBJ2-7; D is unresolved. The CDR3 loop spans 14 amino acids. Germline lookup yields CDR1 LGHDT and CDR2 YNNKEL (reference sequence). Trimming pared 3 bases from V and 2 bases from J, leaving 11 bases between.

The chain links TRBV5-4 to TRBJ2-1, with D possibly being TRBD1 or TRBD2 (6 bases each). The CDR3 has 14 residues. CDR1 and CDR2 (germline): SGHNT, YYREEE (reference sequence). V lost 7 bases and J 7 bases, leaving 18 bases between the germline ends. CDR3 sequence: CASLSQRGANEQFF. CDR3 nucleotide sequence: TGTGCCAGCCTTTCCCAGAGGGGGGCTAATGAGCAGTTCTTC.

This clonotype was recorded many times. This rearrangement joins TRBV7-2 to TRBJ1-1, with 7 bases lining up with TRBD1. This CDR3 comprises 15 residues. J gave up 10 bases and V 6 bases, and 17 bases lay outside the gene matches. Germline CDR1 reads SGHTA; CDR2 reads FQGNSA. The CDR3 protein is CASSSTGTALPRAFF. The CDR3 DNA reads as TGTGCCAGCAGTTCCACCGGGACAGCCCTCCCTCGAGCTTTCTTT.

This clonotype was seen repeatedly, ten times or more. The chain employs TRBV7-2 and TRBJ2-6, with D perhaps TRBD1 (5 bases). This CDR3 has 15 amino acids. Germline V gene lookup returns CDR1 SGHTA and CDR2 FQGNSA. V lost 3 bases to trimming and J lost 1 base, with 7 bases between them. CDR3 region: CASSFRVSGANVLTF. The CDR3 DNA sequence: TGTGCCAGCAGCTTCAGGGTATCTGGGGCCAACGTCCTGACTTTC.

V usage is TRBV7-2 and J usage is TRBJ2-1; 8 bases fit TRBD2. The CDR3 is 16 residues long. The junction had 4 bases not matched to a gene; V was cut back by 3 bases and J by 0 bases. Germline-derived CDR1 and CDR2 are SGHTA and FQGNSA. The CDR3 here is CASSFRLARSYNEQFF. The CDR3 nucleotides read TGTGCCAGCAGCTTCAGACTAGCGCGCTCCTACAATGAGCAGTTCTTC.

The V gene is TRBV6-6, the J gene TRBJ1-2; D is possibly TRBD1 (6 bases). In germline, CDR1 is MNHNY, CDR2 SVGAGI (reference sequence). The V gene lost 5 bases and the J gene lost 4 bases, with 11 bases spanning the gap. The length of the CDR3 is 13 residues. CDR3 in amino acids: CASSTQGSYGYTF. The CDR3 nucleotides read TGTGCCAGCAGTACCCAGGGGAGCTATGGCTACACCTTC.

The rearrangement links TRBV25-1 to TRBJ2-5; 9 bases match TRBD2. The CDR3 extends over 15 amino acids. The J segment lost 6 bases and the V segment lost 4 bases, leaving 9 bases of the junction unmatched. CDR1 MGHDK and CDR2 SYGVNS come from the germline V gene. The CDR3 DNA reads TGTGCCAGCAGTGCAAGCGGGGGGCCAATAAAGACCCAGTACTTC. It specifies CASSASGGPIKTQYF.

The V gene is TRBV7-3, the J gene TRBJ2-5; D is unresolved. Germline assignment: CDR1 SGHTA and CDR2 FQGTGA. The CDR3 has 14 amino acids. V was clipped by 5 bases and J by 5 bases, with 15 bases between them. In DNA form, the CDR3 reads TGTGCCAGCAGCCGGACCCCAACCTTGGAGACCCAGTACTTC. This encodes CASSRTPTLETQYF.

This chain links TRBV9 with TRBJ2-3, with D perhaps TRBD2 (5 bases). Germline loops: CDR1 SGDLS, CDR2 YYNGEE. CDR3 length: 15 amino acids. Trimming took off 3 bases at V and 0 bases at J, with 11 bases between the two ends. CDR3 sequence (DNA): TGTGCCAGCAGCGCGGAGGACTTTAGCACAGATACGCAGTATTTT. The encoded protein is CASSAEDFSTDTQYF.

This clonotype was detected only a few times. At one boundary the junction diverges from the germline segment, which might be a read error. The chain is built from TRBV7-2 and TRBJ2-3, with a tentative D call TRBD2 (5 bases). The germline V gene has CDR1 SGHTA and CDR2 FQGNSA. This CDR3 has 15 amino acids. The chain's CDR3 is CASSLAAGGTDAQYF. CDR3 nucleotide sequence: TGTGCCAGCAGCTTAGCGGCGGGTGGAACAGATGCGCAGTATTTT.

This clonotype was seen a few times. The chain recombines TRBV11-1 with TRBJ2-1; possibly TRBD1 or TRBD2 for D (5 bases each). Germline V gene data show CDR1 as SGHAT and CDR2 as FQDESV (reference sequence). This CDR3 region has 11 residues. Deletions cut 5 bases from V and 13 bases from J, with 12 bases between. DNA for the CDR3: TGTGCCAGCAGCCCGGGACGTCCTCAGTTCTTC. Protein sequence: CASSPGRPQFF.

This clonotype was seen at least ten times. The J gene is TRBJ2-3, the V gene TRBV6-1; possible D gene TRBD2, 5 bases. Germline V gene sequence: CDR1 MNHNS, CDR2 SASEGT. CDR3 size: 14 residues. The germline V and J ends were trimmed by 1 base and 4 bases, with 9 bases remaining between them. CDR3 sequence: CASSEGRSADTQYF. Here the CDR3 DNA reads TGTGCCAGCAGTGAAGGGAGGTCCGCAGATACGCAGTATTTT.